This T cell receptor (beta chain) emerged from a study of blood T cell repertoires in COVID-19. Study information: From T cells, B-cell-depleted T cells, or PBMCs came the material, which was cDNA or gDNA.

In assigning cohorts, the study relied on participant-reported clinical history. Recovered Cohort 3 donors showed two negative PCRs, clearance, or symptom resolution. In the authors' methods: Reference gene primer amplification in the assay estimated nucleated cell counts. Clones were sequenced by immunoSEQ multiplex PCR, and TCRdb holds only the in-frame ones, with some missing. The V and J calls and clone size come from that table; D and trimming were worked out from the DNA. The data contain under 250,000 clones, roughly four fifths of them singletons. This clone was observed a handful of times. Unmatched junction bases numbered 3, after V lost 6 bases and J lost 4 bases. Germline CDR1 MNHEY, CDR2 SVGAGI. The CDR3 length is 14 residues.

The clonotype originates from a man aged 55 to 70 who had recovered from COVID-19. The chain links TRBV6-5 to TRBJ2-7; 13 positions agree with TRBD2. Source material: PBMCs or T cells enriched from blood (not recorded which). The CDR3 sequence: CASSQGLAGYEQYF. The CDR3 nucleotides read TGTGCCAGCAGCCAGGGACTAGCGGGATACGAGCAGTACTTC.